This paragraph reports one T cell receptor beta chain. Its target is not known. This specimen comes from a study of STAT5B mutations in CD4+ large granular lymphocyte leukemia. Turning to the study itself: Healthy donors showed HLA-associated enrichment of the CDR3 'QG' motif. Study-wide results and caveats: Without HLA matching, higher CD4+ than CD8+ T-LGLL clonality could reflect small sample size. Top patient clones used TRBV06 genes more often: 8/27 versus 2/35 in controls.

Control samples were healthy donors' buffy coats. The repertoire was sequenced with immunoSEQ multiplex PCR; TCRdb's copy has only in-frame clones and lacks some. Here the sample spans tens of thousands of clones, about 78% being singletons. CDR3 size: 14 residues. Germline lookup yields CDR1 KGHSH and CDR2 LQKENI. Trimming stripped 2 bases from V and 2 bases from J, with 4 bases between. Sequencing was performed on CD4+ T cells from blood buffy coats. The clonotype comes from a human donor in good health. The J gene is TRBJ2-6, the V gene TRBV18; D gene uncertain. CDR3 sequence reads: CASSPGAGANVLTF. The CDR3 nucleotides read TGTGCCAGCTCACCAGGGGCTGGGGCCAACGTCCTGACTTTC.